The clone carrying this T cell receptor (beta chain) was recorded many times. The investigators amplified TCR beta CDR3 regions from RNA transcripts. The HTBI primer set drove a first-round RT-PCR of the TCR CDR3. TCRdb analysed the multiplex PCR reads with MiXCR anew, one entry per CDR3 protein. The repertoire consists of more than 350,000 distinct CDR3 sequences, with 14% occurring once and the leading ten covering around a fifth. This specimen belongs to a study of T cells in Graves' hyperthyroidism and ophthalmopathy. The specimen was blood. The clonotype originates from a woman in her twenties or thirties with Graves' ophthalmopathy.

The DNA for the CDR3 is TGCAGTGTCCCGGGACTAGCTAACTACGAGCAGTACTTC. Its translation: CSVPGLANYEQYF. V and J are TRBV20-1 and TRBJ2-7; 9 nucleotides agree with TRBD2. The J segment lost 3 bases and the V segment lost 7 bases, leaving 7 bases of the junction unmatched. The CDR3 loop spans 13 amino acids. Germline V CDR1 and CDR2: DFQATT, SNEGSKA (reference sequence).